This TCR beta chain was captured in a study of early T cells in non-severe SARS-CoV-2 infection. CDR1 and CDR2 from the germline V gene are GTSNPN and SVGIG (reference sequence). Between the trimmed V and J ends, which lost 0 bases and 3 bases, there was a span of 9 bases. This CDR3 has 13 residues. This clonotype was picked up one time. In the library, individual cDNA molecules carried attached unique molecular identifiers. TCRdb passed the 5' RACE reads through MiXCR, listing each CDR3 protein once. The sample lists about 30,000 distinct CDR3 sequences, about 6% occurring once. The genes are TRBV30 and TRBJ2-7; tentatively, D is TRBD1 (5 bases). Sequencing used whole blood. This sequence was found in an adult who was a healthcare worker with PCR-confirmed SARS-CoV-2 infection or an uninfected control (not recorded which). The CDR3 region has the DNA TGTGCCTGGAGTGTTCAGGGTTTCTACGAGCAGTACTTC. Translation: CAWSVQGFYEQYF.